This is a list of T cell receptor beta chains from one sample in a study of blood T cells in healthy people across ages. TCRdb processed the 5' RACE reads anew with MiXCR; each CDR3 protein has one entry. In the table there are over 600,000 distinct CDR3 sequences, around 50% of which are singletons. Sequenced: blood. Every receptor here comes from a man older than 75 in good health. CDR3s include the opening cysteine and the closing phenylalanine or tryptophan. D genes are given only for firm matches. Where a row states a size, it is once, few, many or the class of an expanded clone; other rows omit it.

J gene: TRBJ2-7; V gene: TRBV21-1; D gene: -; clone size: -; CDR3 DNA: TGTGCCAGCAGTCTAATATCAGCCCACGGGACCCCATATCCCGAGCAGTACTTC; CDR3 protein: CASSLISAHGTPYPEQYF
J gene: TRBJ2-1; V gene: TRBV6-6; D gene: -; clone size: few; CDR3 DNA: TGTGCCAGCAGACCCTCCAAGGAGCGAGGCTCCTACAATGAGCAGTTCTTC; CDR3 protein: CASRPSKERGSYNEQFF
J gene: TRBJ2-1; V gene: TRBV7-2; D gene: TRBD2; clone size: few; CDR3 DNA: TGTGCCAGCAGCTTACAGGTCGTTAGCGGGAGGGCCGGGAATGAGCAGTTCTTC; CDR3 protein: CASSLQVVSGRAGNEQFF
J gene: TRBJ2-1; V gene: TRBV5-1; D gene: -; clone size: few; CDR3 DNA: TGCGCCAGCAGCCGACTAGGGGACAATGAGCAGTTCTTC; CDR3 protein: CASSRLGDNEQFF
J gene: TRBJ2-7; V gene: TRBV20-1; D gene: TRBD2; clone size: -; CDR3 DNA: TGCAGTGCCCCCGGGACTAGCACCTACGAGCAGTACTTC; CDR3 protein: CSAPGTSTYEQYF
J gene: TRBJ2-7; V gene: TRBV20-1; D gene: -; clone size: -; CDR3 DNA: TGCAGTGCTAAGGGGGGGCGGCAGTACGAGCAGTACTTC; CDR3 protein: CSAKGGRQYEQYF
J gene: TRBJ2-3; V gene: TRBV7-9; D gene: TRBD1; clone size: -; CDR3 DNA: TGTGCCAGCAGCCGAATCGGACAGGGGGCCGAAGATGCGCAGTATTTT; CDR3 protein: CASSRIGQGAEDAQYF
J gene: TRBJ1-3; V gene: TRBV7-2; D gene: -; clone size: -; CDR3 DNA: TGTGCCAGCAGCTTAGTTCCGAACTCTGGAAACACCATATATTTT; CDR3 protein: CASSLVPNSGNTIYF
J gene: TRBJ2-5; V gene: TRBV12-3/TRBV12-4; D gene: TRBD2; clone size: -; CDR3 DNA: TGTGCCAGCAGTTTAGCCGGGACTAGCGGGACAGAGACCCAGTACTTC; CDR3 protein: CASSLAGTSGTETQYF
J gene: TRBJ2-5; V gene: TRBV21-1; D gene: -; clone size: once; CDR3 DNA: TGTGCCAGCAGCAAAGCGGACAGGATCCAAGAGACCCAGTACTTC; CDR3 protein: CASSKADRIQETQYF
J gene: TRBJ1-1; V gene: TRBV5-1; D gene: TRBD1; clone size: -; CDR3 DNA: TGCGCCAGCAGCGGACAGGGTATCACTGAAGCTTTCTTT; CDR3 protein: CASSGQGITEAFF
J gene: TRBJ2-7; V gene: TRBV27; D gene: TRBD2; clone size: few; CDR3 DNA: TGTGCCAGCAGTCGTCTAGCGGGAGGTCTTTACGAGCAGTACTTC; CDR3 protein: CASSRLAGGLYEQYF
J gene: TRBJ2-7; V gene: TRBV5-6; D gene: TRBD2; clone size: -; CDR3 DNA: TGTGCCAGCAGCCCCGGGGTTAGCGGGAGTTTCTACGAGCAGTACTTC; CDR3 protein: CASSPGVSGSFYEQYF
J gene: TRBJ1-2; V gene: TRBV12-3/TRBV12-4; D gene: -; clone size: -; CDR3 DNA: TGTGCCAGCAGCAGGACCGGGGAACGCTACACCTTC; CDR3 protein: CASSRTGERYTF
J gene: TRBJ1-6; V gene: TRBV3-1; D gene: -; clone size: -; CDR3 DNA: TGTGCCAGCAGCCAAGGTGTCAGTTCACCCCTCCACTTT; CDR3 protein: CASSQGVSSPLHF
J gene: TRBJ2-5; V gene: TRBV3-1; D gene: -; clone size: -; CDR3 DNA: TGTGCCAGCAGCCAAGAGTTTTACGCGGTAGCGGCGCCAAAGGCCCAGTACTTC; CDR3 protein: CASSQEFYAVAAPKAQYF
J gene: TRBJ2-7; V gene: TRBV5-1; D gene: -; clone size: -; CDR3 DNA: TGCGCCAGCAGCTTACAGGGTGTCGAGCAGTACTTC; CDR3 protein: CASSLQGVEQYF
J gene: TRBJ1-6; V gene: TRBV11-1; D gene: -; clone size: -; CDR3 DNA: TGTGCCAGCAGCTCCGCCCCAGGGCAAGCACCCCTCCACTTT; CDR3 protein: CASSSAPGQAPLHF
J gene: TRBJ2-6; V gene: TRBV12-3/TRBV12-4; D gene: -; clone size: -; CDR3 DNA: TGTGCCAGCAAGGGGATAAGCGGTGAAAACTCTGGGGCCAACGTCCTGACTTTC; CDR3 protein: CASKGISGENSGANVLTF
J gene: TRBJ2-3; V gene: TRBV29-1; D gene: -; clone size: -; CDR3 DNA: TGCAGCGCAGACCGGGACAAGAGCACAGATACGCAGTATTTT; CDR3 protein: CSADRDKSTDTQYF
J gene: TRBJ2-7; V gene: TRBV6-5; D gene: -; clone size: -; CDR3 DNA: TGTGCCAGCGGTCGGGAACGGGGTGAGCAGTACTTC; CDR3 protein: CASGRERGEQYF
J gene: TRBJ1-2; V gene: TRBV7-2; D gene: -; clone size: -; CDR3 DNA: TGTGCCAGCAGCTTAATTTCCGGGACTCTTAACTATGGCTACACCTTC; CDR3 protein: CASSLISGTLNYGYTF
J gene: TRBJ2-7; V gene: TRBV2; D gene: -; clone size: -; CDR3 DNA: TGTGCCAGCAGTGAAGGCCCCATATTCTCCTACGAGCAGTACTTC; CDR3 protein: CASSEGPIFSYEQYF
J gene: TRBJ1-4; V gene: TRBV18; D gene: -; clone size: few; CDR3 DNA: TGTGCCAGCTCCGGGGCAGTTAATGAAAAACTGTTTTTT; CDR3 protein: CASSGAVNEKLFF
J gene: TRBJ1-1; V gene: TRBV20-1; D gene: -; clone size: few; CDR3 DNA: TGCAGTGCCTCAGCAGAAACTGAAGCTTTCTTT; CDR3 protein: CSASAETEAFF
J gene: TRBJ2-7; V gene: TRBV6-6; D gene: TRBD2; clone size: -; CDR3 DNA: TGTGCCAGCAGTTACGCCCGACTAGCATCGGACTACGAGCAGTACTTC; CDR3 protein: CASSYARLASDYEQYF
J gene: TRBJ2-7; V gene: TRBV2; D gene: -; clone size: few; CDR3 DNA: TGTGCCAGCAGTGTCTCCGGGACAAGGGGCCACGAGCAGTACTTC; CDR3 protein: CASSVSGTRGHEQYF
J gene: TRBJ2-7; V gene: TRBV28; D gene: -; clone size: once; CDR3 DNA: TGTGCCAGCATCCCTGGAGGTTCCTACGAGCAGTACTTC; CDR3 protein: CASIPGGSYEQYF
J gene: TRBJ2-1; V gene: TRBV25-1; D gene: -; clone size: many; CDR3 DNA: TGTGCCAGCAGCCGCCGACCCGACAATGAGCAGTTCTTC; CDR3 protein: CASSRRPDNEQFF
J gene: TRBJ2-5; V gene: TRBV4-3; D gene: TRBD1; clone size: -; CDR3 DNA: TGCGCCAGCAGCCAACCCACAGGGGGCCTTTCGGAGACCCAGTACTTC; CDR3 protein: CASSQPTGGLSETQYF
J gene: TRBJ1-1; V gene: TRBV6-6; D gene: TRBD1; clone size: -; CDR3 DNA: TGTGCCAGCAGTCACCCGGGACAGAAGATGAACACTGAAGCTTTCTTT; CDR3 protein: CASSHPGQKMNTEAFF
J gene: TRBJ2-1; V gene: TRBV7-2; D gene: TRBD2; clone size: -; CDR3 DNA: TGTGCCAGCAGCGTCACTAGCGGGAGTACGAATGAGCAGTTCTTC; CDR3 protein: CASSVTSGSTNEQFF
J gene: TRBJ2-1; V gene: TRBV2; D gene: TRBD2; clone size: -; CDR3 DNA: TGTGCCAGCAGTGATCTAGCGGGGGTCAATGAGCAGTTCTTC; CDR3 protein: CASSDLAGVNEQFF
J gene: TRBJ2-2; V gene: TRBV5-1; D gene: TRBD1; clone size: -; CDR3 DNA: TGCGCCAGCGGGGGACAGTACACCGGGGAGCTGTTTTTT; CDR3 protein: CASGGQYTGELFF
J gene: TRBJ1-2; V gene: TRBV25-1; D gene: -; clone size: -; CDR3 DNA: TGTGCCAGCAGTGAATACACAGGGACCTATGGCTACACCTTC; CDR3 protein: CASSEYTGTYGYTF
J gene: TRBJ2-1; V gene: TRBV7-6; D gene: -; clone size: -; CDR3 DNA: TGTGCCAGCAGCTTTACAGGGTGGGAGACCCAGTTCTTC; CDR3 protein: CASSFTGWETQFF
J gene: TRBJ1-4; V gene: TRBV29-1; D gene: -; clone size: few; CDR3 DNA: TGCAGCGTTTATCAGCAGGGCGATGAAAAACTGTTTTTT; CDR3 protein: CSVYQQGDEKLFF
J gene: TRBJ2-5; V gene: TRBV7-2; D gene: -; clone size: -; CDR3 DNA: TGTGCCAGCAGCTGGAGCCCACTCGTCGGGAGTATGTACAATGAGCAGTACTTC; CDR3 protein: CASSWSPLVGSMYNEQYF
J gene: TRBJ2-2; V gene: TRBV5-1; D gene: -; clone size: -; CDR3 DNA: TGCGCCAGCAGGGGCCCCGGGGAGCTGTTTTTT; CDR3 protein: CASRGPGELFF
J gene: TRBJ2-6; V gene: TRBV4-3; D gene: TRBD1; clone size: -; CDR3 DNA: TGCGCCAGTACCCAGGACAGGGAAGGTGGGGCCAACGTCCTGACTTTC; CDR3 protein: CASTQDREGGANVLTF
J gene: TRBJ2-5; V gene: TRBV7-3; D gene: -; clone size: -; CDR3 DNA: TGTGCCAGCAGCCCCAGCGTGTCCGCAGAGACCCAGTACTTC; CDR3 protein: CASSPSVSAETQYF
J gene: TRBJ2-7; V gene: TRBV11-2; D gene: -; clone size: few; CDR3 DNA: TGTGCCAGCAGCTTAGAAGCACGGGCAACCTACGAGCAGTACTTC; CDR3 protein: CASSLEARATYEQYF
J gene: TRBJ2-5; V gene: TRBV7-2; D gene: -; clone size: -; CDR3 DNA: TGTGCCAGCAGCTTAGCGGGGACCGCTGGCGGAGAGACCCAGTACTTC; CDR3 protein: CASSLAGTAGGETQYF
J gene: TRBJ1-1; V gene: TRBV25-1; D gene: TRBD1; clone size: once; CDR3 DNA: TGTGCCAGCAGTCCCCTACAGGGGGCTGTGAACACTGAAGCTTTCTTT; CDR3 protein: CASSPLQGAVNTEAFF
J gene: TRBJ2-3; V gene: TRBV5-1; D gene: TRBD1; clone size: -; CDR3 DNA: TGCGCCAGCAGCAAGAATCGACAGGGGACAGATACGCAGTATTTT; CDR3 protein: CASSKNRQGTDTQYF
J gene: TRBJ2-1; V gene: TRBV11-3; D gene: TRBD2; clone size: many; CDR3 DNA: TGTGCCAGCAGCCCGCGACTAGCGGGAGGCTCCTACAATGAGCAGTTCTTC; CDR3 protein: CASSPRLAGGSYNEQFF
J gene: TRBJ2-4; V gene: TRBV7-2; D gene: -; clone size: few; CDR3 DNA: TGTGCCAGCAGCTTAGCGGGGTCTAACATTCAGTACTTC; CDR3 protein: CASSLAGSNIQYF
J gene: TRBJ1-6; V gene: TRBV20-1; D gene: -; clone size: few; CDR3 DNA: TGCAGTGCCATCCAGGGTGGCCTGTCAGCCCTCCACTTT; CDR3 protein: CSAIQGGLSALHF
J gene: TRBJ1-1; V gene: TRBV29-1; D gene: -; clone size: few; CDR3 DNA: TGCAGCGCAAGGGACGGGAACACTGAAGCTTTCTTT; CDR3 protein: CSARDGNTEAFF
J gene: TRBJ2-4; V gene: TRBV20-1; D gene: -; clone size: -; CDR3 DNA: TGCAGTGCTAGAGAACCCACTGGGTTAGCCAAAAACATTCAGTACTTC; CDR3 protein: CSAREPTGLAKNIQYF
J gene: TRBJ2-7; V gene: TRBV12-3/TRBV12-4; D gene: -; clone size: -; CDR3 DNA: TGTGCCAGCAGTCAAGCACTAGGGGGGGGGCCCTACGAGCAGTACTTC; CDR3 protein: CASSQALGGGPYEQYF
J gene: TRBJ2-1; V gene: TRBV7-2; D gene: TRBD2; clone size: -; CDR3 DNA: TGTGCCAGCAGCTTCACCTTACTAGCGGGAAACTACAATGAGCAGTTCTTC; CDR3 protein: CASSFTLLAGNYNEQFF
J gene: TRBJ2-4; V gene: TRBV2; D gene: TRBD1; clone size: few; CDR3 DNA: TGTGCCAGCAGTGCCGGACGAGGGGGCGGTGCGCTAGCCAAAAACATTCAGTACTTC; CDR3 protein: CASSAGRGGGALAKNIQYF
J gene: TRBJ2-6; V gene: TRBV5-1; D gene: -; clone size: few; CDR3 DNA: TGCGCCAGCAGCCTTACAGGGACTCCTGGGGCCAACGTCCTGACTTTC; CDR3 protein: CASSLTGTPGANVLTF
J gene: TRBJ1-6; V gene: TRBV29-1; D gene: -; clone size: -; CDR3 DNA: TGCAGCGCCAAGGACTGGGACAATAATTCACCCCTCCACTTT; CDR3 protein: CSAKDWDNNSPLHF
J gene: TRBJ2-3; V gene: TRBV6-5; D gene: TRBD2; clone size: -; CDR3 DNA: TGTGCCAGCAGTTATTATAGCGGGAGTGGGGGAGGCACAGATACGCAGTATTTT; CDR3 protein: CASSYYSGSGGGTDTQYF
J gene: TRBJ1-5; V gene: TRBV7-9; D gene: -; clone size: few; CDR3 DNA: TGTGCCAGCAGCTACAGTCCAAGCAATCAGCCCCAGCATTTT; CDR3 protein: CASSYSPSNQPQHF
J gene: TRBJ2-2; V gene: TRBV20-1; D gene: TRBD2; clone size: -; CDR3 DNA: TGCAGTGCCCGTAGAGGGACTACGAACACCGGGGAGCTGTTTTTT; CDR3 protein: CSARRGTTNTGELFF
J gene: TRBJ1-1; V gene: TRBV29-1; D gene: TRBD1; clone size: -; CDR3 DNA: TGCAGCGCGACAGGGGGCCATGAAGCTTTCTTT; CDR3 protein: CSATGGHEAFF